These 20 T cell receptor beta chains originate from one sample sequenced in a study of OX40 agonist ivuxolimab in advanced cancers. The method was immunoSEQ multiplex PCR; TCRdb's version includes in-frame clones alone and lacks a portion of them. The sample carries roughly 60,000 clones, 70% to 90% recorded once. Specimen: CD4+ or CD8+ T cells sorted from blood, collected in a trial of the OX40 agonist ivuxolimab. The source of these receptors is an adult with an advanced solid tumor such as melanoma, head and neck, liver or kidney cancer.

V usage is TRBV5-5 and J usage is TRBJ2-6, with no clear D. The V gene lost 2 bases and the J gene lost 4 bases, with 13 bases spanning the gap. CDR3 length: 16 amino acids. Germline CDR1 is SGHKS and CDR2 is YYEKEE (reference sequence). The CDR3 reads CASSFSASGGANVLTF. CDR3 in DNA: TGTGCCAGCAGCTTTTCGGCCTCCGGCGGGGCCAACGTCCTGACTTTC.

This chain joins TRBV10-3 and TRBJ2-7, with 7 bases fitting TRBD2. CDR1 and CDR2 from the germline V gene are ENHRY and SYGVKD. V lost 10 bases, J lost 2 bases, and 8 bases stayed unmatched. The CDR3 spans 13 residues. This CDR3 reads CATGGGGAYEQYF. In DNA, the CDR3 is TGTGCCACCGGCGGCGGGGGTGCCTACGAGCAGTACTTC.

The chain combines TRBV19 with TRBJ1-5; unclear D gene. CDR1 and CDR2 from the germline V gene are LNHDA and SQIVND (reference sequence). This CDR3 is 12 amino acids long. Between the trimmed V and J ends, which lost 5 bases and 6 bases, there was a span of 8 bases. This CDR3 reads CASSRVPQPQHF. The DNA for the CDR3 is TGTGCCAGTAGTCGGGTCCCTCAGCCCCAGCATTTT.

J is TRBJ2-3 and V is TRBV7-3; tentative D call: TRBD2 (6 bases). Trimming cost V 5 bases and J 1 base, with 16 bases left between them. CDR3 length: 16 amino acids. Germline V gives CDR1 SGHTA, CDR2 FQGTGA. CDR3 sequence: CASSPTLGGGTDTQYF. The CDR3 DNA is TGTGCCAGCAGCCCTACGTTGGGGGGTGGCACAGATACGCAGTATTTT.

The gene calls are TRBV29-1 and TRBJ2-1; D gene uncertain. V shed 5 bases and J shed 0 bases, with 17 bases lying between them. Germline V lookup: CDR1 SQVTM, CDR2 ANQGSEA. The CDR3 runs to 16 residues. The CDR3 spells CSVLPLESSSYNEQFF. The CDR3, as DNA: TGCAGCGTTTTACCACTCGAGTCGAGCTCCTACAATGAGCAGTTCTTC.

The CDR3, as DNA: TGCGCCAGCAGGGGGGGCTACGAGCAGTACTTC. This codes for CASRGGYEQYF. V gene TRBV5-1 combines with J gene TRBJ2-7, with D perhaps TRBD2 (6 bases). Trimming cost V 5 bases and J 3 bases, with 6 bases left between them. In germline, CDR1 is SGHRS, CDR2 YFSETQ. CDR3 length: 11 residues.

The rearrangement joins TRBV28 to TRBJ1-5, with unresolved D. This CDR3 comprises 12 residues. Between the trimmed V and J ends, which lost 8 bases and 0 bases, there was a span of 5 bases. The V gene's germline CDR1 is MDHEN and CDR2 SYDVKM. The CDR3 reads CASPDSNQPQHF. CDR3 nucleotide sequence: TGTGCCAGCCCCGATAGCAATCAGCCCCAGCATTTT.

The genes are TRBV6-5 and TRBJ2-5; no clear D gene. Germline V gives CDR1 MNHEY, CDR2 SVGAGI. V lost 6 bases to trimming and J lost 2 bases, with 7 bases between them. CDR3 length equals 12 residues. CDR3 nucleotide sequence: TGTGCCAGCAGGGATTCACAAGAGACCCAGTACTTC. Translated: CASRDSQETQYF.

The chain employs TRBV18 and TRBJ1-1; D is uncertain. Per the germline V gene, CDR1 is KGHSH and CDR2 is LQKENI. Trimming pared 2 bases from V and 0 bases from J, leaving 10 bases between. This CDR3 spans 15 amino acids. The CDR3 DNA sequence: TGTGCCAGCTCACCAGACACAACTTTGAACACTGAAGCTTTCTTT. It specifies CASSPDTTLNTEAFF.

The chain recombines TRBV11-1 with TRBJ1-2; unclear D gene. Trimming took off 0 bases at V and 5 bases at J, with 13 bases between the two ends. Germline CDR1 is SGHAT and CDR2 is FQDESV (reference sequence). This CDR3 has 15 residues. The CDR3 protein is CASSLARTLSYGYTF. The DNA of the CDR3 is TGTGCCAGCAGCTTAGCCCGGACGTTGTCTTATGGCTACACCTTC.

V gene TRBV5-1 combines with J gene TRBJ2-3, with 7 bases lining up with TRBD1. This CDR3 is built from 16 residues. V was clipped by 3 bases and J by 1 base; unmatched bases: 8. Germline V gene data show CDR1 as SGHRS and CDR2 as YFSETQ. CDR3 sequence: CASSSHRGRGTDTQYF. In DNA, the CDR3 is TGCGCCAGCAGCTCCCACAGGGGAAGAGGCACAGATACGCAGTATTTT.

V is TRBV7-2 and J is TRBJ1-5; D not certain. This CDR3 contains 12 residues. V was trimmed by 5 bases and J by 6 bases, leaving 8 bases between them. From germline, CDR1 is SGHTA and CDR2 FQGNSA. DNA of the CDR3: TGTGCCAGCAGCCCTCCCTTTCAGCCCCAGCATTTT. Translated, it gives CASSPPFQPQHF.

CDR3 sequence: CASSQTTGSYEQYF. The CDR3 nucleotides are TGTGCCAGCAGCCAAACGACAGGCTCCTACGAGCAGTACTTC. V usage is TRBV7-8 and J usage is TRBJ2-7, with a tentative D call TRBD1 (6 bases). This CDR3 comprises 14 residues. Germline V gene sequence: CDR1 SGHVS, CDR2 FQNEAQ. Trimming cost V 5 bases and J 0 bases, with 11 bases left between them.

The chain uses TRBV18 and TRBJ1-2; D gene uncertain. Germline lookup yields CDR1 KGHSH and CDR2 LQKENI. V lost 0 bases, J lost 8 bases, and 10 bases lay in between. This CDR3 is built from 13 residues. The CDR3 DNA sequence: TGTGCCAGCTCACCACCGGTAGGGCACGGCTACACCTTC. This translates into CASSPPVGHGYTF.

The V call is TRBV19, the J call TRBJ2-1; no clear D gene. The CDR3 contains 18 residues. V lost 3 bases and J 4 bases, leaving 22 bases between the germline ends. Germline V CDR1 and CDR2: LNHDA, SQIVND (reference sequence). The CDR3 is CASSIGPSWPDPYNEQFF. For the CDR3, the DNA is TGTGCCAGTAGTATTGGACCTAGTTGGCCCGACCCATACAATGAGCAGTTCTTC.

V and J are TRBV11-2 and TRBJ2-1; a possible D gene is TRBD1 (5 bases). Trimming removed 0 bases from V and 6 bases from J, with 12 bases in between. CDR1 is SGHAT and CDR2 is FQNNGV in the germline V gene. This CDR3 has 15 amino acids. The CDR3: CASSLEGRAPNEQFF. CDR3 in DNA: TGTGCCAGCAGCTTAGAGGGCAGGGCCCCCAATGAGCAGTTCTTC.

The chain is built from TRBV15 and TRBJ2-4; D gene uncertain. CDR3 length: 12 residues. CDR1 and CDR2 from the germline V gene are LNHNV and YYDKDF (reference sequence). Trimming removed 0 bases at V and 9 bases at J, with 6 bases between. Here the CDR3 reads CATSRDPTIQYF. The CDR3 nucleotides are TGTGCCACCAGCAGAGATCCAACCATTCAGTACTTC.

This clone was seen a few times. The CDR3 DNA follows: TGTGCCAGCAGCTTGGGGGGGACGGCACCCCTCCACTTT. As protein: CASSLGGTAPLHF. The chain carries TRBV7-2 and TRBJ1-6; a possible D gene is TRBD1 (5 bases). Per germline, CDR1 SGHTA and CDR2 FQGNSA. The CDR3 runs 13 residues. Trimming shortened V by 3 bases and J by 11 bases, and 11 bases separated the two germline ends.

This chain links TRBV10-3 with TRBJ1-3, with TRBD1 as a possible D gene (6 bases). Germline V gene data show CDR1 as ENHRY and CDR2 as SYGVKD. The CDR3 spans 16 residues. With 2 bases removed from V and 2 bases from J, the gap between germline ends came to 13 bases. Written as DNA, the CDR3 is TGTGCCATCAGTGAGATAGTGGGGGCGGCTGGAAACACCATATATTTT. It is translated as CAISEIVGAAGNTIYF.

The chain has TRBV5-1 and TRBJ2-5; TRBD1 aligns across 9 bases. CDR1 and CDR2 (germline): SGHRS, YFSETQ. V lost 2 bases, J lost 4 bases, and 3 bases stayed unmatched. This CDR3 region has 14 residues. CDR3 sequence reads: CASSLQGARETQYF. CDR3 coding DNA: TGCGCCAGCAGCTTACAGGGGGCGCGAGAGACCCAGTACTTC.